This T cell receptor (beta chain) was obtained from a study of cytomegalovirus exposure and HLA in healthy donors. The repertoire was sequenced with immunoSEQ multiplex PCR; TCRdb's copy has only in-frame clones and lacks some. The table lists 150,000 to 200,000 clones, roughly 80% of them singletons. In this sample, this clone turned up a few times. What it recognizes is unknown. General study points: TCR beta chains numbering some 150 were designated cytomegalovirus-associated.

The length of the CDR3 is 13 residues. Per the germline V gene, CDR1 is GTSNPN and CDR2 is SVGIG (reference sequence). The V and J ends lost 4 bases and 6 bases respectively, with 15 bases between them. Input material: PBMCs. The chain carries TRBV30 and TRBJ1-2, with D possibly TRBD1 on 5 matching bases. This receptor was identified in a man between 18 and 35 years old in good health and CMV-seropositive. CDR3 in amino acids: CAWTVGVGDGYTF. The CDR3 DNA sequence: TGTGCCTGGACCGTTGGGGTAGGGGATGGCTACACCTTC.